Shown below are 5 T cell receptor beta chains from a single sample sequenced in a study of blood T cell repertoires in COVID-19. The method was immunoSEQ multiplex PCR; TCRdb's version includes in-frame clones alone and lacks a portion of them. The table has 300,000 to 350,000 clones, roughly nine tenths seen once. The specimen sequenced was peripheral blood. These receptors were taken from a woman aged 30 to 39 with COVID-19, enrolled during active disease.

This clone has only one observation. This rearrangement joins TRBV19 to TRBJ1-6, with a possible D match to TRBD1 (6 bases). The CDR3 contains 15 residues. The germline V and J ends were trimmed by 4 bases and 3 bases, with 10 bases remaining between them. In germline, CDR1 is LNHDA, CDR2 SQIVND (reference sequence). CDR3 in amino acids: CASSTRDIYNSPLHF. The CDR3 nucleotides are TGTGCCAGTAGTACCCGGGACATCTATAATTCACCCCTCCACTTT.

This clone was counted only a few times. The chain is built from TRBV7-9 and TRBJ2-3; the D gene is possibly TRBD1 (6 bases). Germline assignment: CDR1 SEHNR and CDR2 FQNEAQ (reference sequence). Trimming cost V 4 bases and J 1 base, with 18 bases left between them. The CDR3 spans 17 residues. Written as DNA, the CDR3 is TGTGCCAGCAGCTCATACCGGGACACCAGTGGCACAGATACGCAGTATTTT. Translating gives CASSSYRDTSGTDTQYF.

This clone was detected only once. The gene calls are TRBV18 and TRBJ2-3; D is perhaps TRBD2 (6 bases). This CDR3 comprises 17 residues. Trimming shortened V by 1 base and J by 3 bases, and 17 bases separated the two germline ends. CDR1 KGHSH and CDR2 LQKENI come from the germline V gene. Here the CDR3 reads CASSPLQGGEGTDTQYF. The DNA of the CDR3 is TGTGCCAGCTCACCACTTCAGGGCGGGGAAGGAACAGATACGCAGTATTTT.

The rearrangement links TRBV27 to TRBJ1-6; D possibly corresponds to TRBD1 (5 bases). Germline lookup yields CDR1 MNHEY and CDR2 SMNVEV (reference sequence). V was shortened by 2 bases and J by 6 bases, with 11 bases between the two germline ends. CDR3 length equals 15 residues. CDR3 in amino acids: CASSLEDSSNSPLHF. The DNA for the CDR3 is TGTGCCAGCAGTTTAGAAGACAGTTCTAATTCACCCCTCCACTTT.

J is TRBJ1-1 and V is TRBV6-5, with D perhaps matching TRBD1 (6 bases). The CDR3 sequence is 13 residues long. Trimming shortened V by 0 bases and J by 8 bases, and 10 bases separated the two germline ends. CDR1 is MNHEY and CDR2 is SVGAGI in the germline V gene. Written as DNA, the CDR3 is TGTGCCAGCAGTTACTCTATTACAGGGGAAGCTTTCTTT. It codes for CASSYSITGEAFF.